These 25 T cell receptor beta chains share one sample of origin, sequenced in a study of CD8 T cells in Susac syndrome (dated by TCRdb to about 2019). The receptor library was made with the immunoSEQ multiplex PCR assay. RNA was extracted with the RNeasy kit and roughly 0.5 to 1 ug was reverse transcribed using random hexamers. The public reads were reprocessed in TCRdb via fastp at Q25 and MiXCR, keeping in-frame beta chains. Identical CDR3 proteins give one entry, which carries the most common genes and DNA. The table for this sample lists around 120,000 distinct CDR3 sequences; about 95% of them were counted only once. Of the sample, around 0.12% falls within the top ten clones. Sample: CD4+ T cells from PBMCs. The receptors were gathered from a human donor with multiple sclerosis.

This rearrangement joins TRBV18 to TRBJ2-7, with a weak D call TRBD1 (5 bases). The CDR3 totals 14 residues. Trimming took 3 bases from V and 5 from J, leaving 14 bases between them. From germline, CDR1 is KGHSH and CDR2 LQKENI. CDR3 nucleotides: TGTGCCAGCTCACCTAAGGGGTCGACGAACGAGCAGTACTTC. Its translation is CASSPKGSTNEQYF.

The chain recombines TRBV19 with TRBJ1-1; the D gene is possibly TRBD1 (5 bases). From germline, CDR1 is LNHDA and CDR2 SQIVND (reference sequence). The length of the CDR3 is 15 residues. V was pared by 5 bases and J by 3 bases, with 16 bases between. Written as DNA, the CDR3 is TGTGCCAGTAGTTCATCAGGGAATGTGTACACTGAAGCTTTCTTT. Translated, it gives CASSSSGNVYTEAFF.

This clonotype is a singleton in its sample. This rearrangement joins TRBV27 to TRBJ2-5; D remains ambiguous. Germline values: CDR1 MNHEY, CDR2 SMNVEV (reference sequence). The CDR3 runs 14 residues. Trimming shortened V by 3 bases and J by 5 bases, and 13 bases separated the two germline ends. The CDR3 sequence is CASSFGGDVETQYF. In DNA, the CDR3 is TGTGCCAGCAGTTTTGGCGGTGATGTGGAGACCCAGTACTTC.

The chain couples TRBV9 to TRBJ2-3; TRBD2 might be the D (6 bases). CDR3 length: 14 residues. V was cut by 0 bases and J by 5 bases, with 10 bases left in between. Germline V lookup: CDR1 SGDLS, CDR2 YYNGEE. In DNA, the CDR3 is TGTGCCAGCAGCGTAGGGGGAGGTAGAGATACGCAGTATTTT. Encoded protein: CASSVGGGRDTQYF.

The chain uses TRBV3-1 and TRBJ2-3; 9 bases map to TRBD2. From germline, CDR1 is LGHDT and CDR2 YNNKEL (reference sequence). There are 15 residues in the CDR3. V shed 7 bases, J shed 6 bases, and the junction held 11 bases outside the gene matches. The CDR3 coding sequence is TGTGCCAGCAATTCTAAGCGGGAGGCCAAGGATACGCAGTATTTT. Encoded protein: CASNSKREAKDTQYF.

The genes are TRBV14 and TRBJ2-7; 8 nucleotides align to TRBD1. This CDR3 comprises 16 residues. Looked up from germline, CDR1 is SGHDN and CDR2 is FVKESK. The J segment lost 0 bases and the V segment lost 1 base, leaving 5 bases of the junction unmatched. The DNA of the CDR3 is TGTGCCAGCAGCCAAGGTGGCAGGGGGCTCTCCTACGAGCAGTACTTC. Its translation: CASSQGGRGLSYEQYF.

The rearrangement uses TRBV30 and TRBJ1-1; D uncertain. Germline V CDR1 and CDR2: GTSNPN, SVGIG (reference sequence). With 0 bases removed from V and 7 bases from J, the gap between germline ends came to 9 bases. The CDR3 sequence is 12 residues long. CDR3 loop: CAWSVLSNEAFF. Here the CDR3 DNA reads TGTGCCTGGAGTGTATTGAGTAATGAAGCTTTCTTT.

J is TRBJ2-1 and V is TRBV7-2; D remains ambiguous. Trimming stripped 1 base from V and 7 bases from J, with 8 bases between. There are 13 residues in the CDR3. In germline, CDR1 is SGHTA, CDR2 FQGNSA. The CDR3 nucleotides are TGTGCCAGCAGCTTAGATCCTGGGAATGAGCAGTTCTTC. Its protein product is CASSLDPGNEQFF. The full variable domain, rest sourced from reference TRBV7-2 and TRBJ2-1, is GAGVSQSPSNKVTEKGKDVELRCDPISGHTALYWYRQSLGQGLEFLIYFQGNSAPDKSGLPSDRFSAERTGGSVSTLTIQRTQQEDSAVYLCASSLDPGNEQFFGPGTRLTVL.

The rearrangement uses TRBV5-1 and TRBJ1-4; D not resolved. V was shortened by 0 bases and J by 0 bases, with 6 bases between the two germline ends. CDR1 and CDR2 from the germline V gene are SGHRS and YFSETQ. The CDR3 consists of 15 residues. As DNA, the CDR3 is TGCGCCAGCAGCTTGGACCAAACAACTAATGAAAAACTGTTTTTT. Translation gives CASSLDQTTNEKLFF.

The chain carries TRBV30 and TRBJ1-4; D uncertain. The V end was cut by 2 bases, the J end by 1 base, with 8 bases between. The germline CDR1 and CDR2 sequences are GTSNPN and SVGIG (reference sequence). The CDR3 has 14 amino acids. In DNA, the CDR3 is TGTGCCTGGAGTCGGGTCCTAACTAATGAAAAACTGTTTTTT. It encodes CAWSRVLTNEKLFF.

Only one count was recorded for this clonotype. The chain joins TRBV5-1 to TRBJ2-5; 9 bases align to TRBD1. Germline V gene sequence: CDR1 SGHRS, CDR2 YFSETQ. The CDR3 totals 15 residues. J gave up 4 bases and V 4 bases, and 8 bases lay outside the gene matches. Written as DNA, the CDR3 is TGCGCCAGCAGCCCTCCGGGACAGGGCGGAGAGACCCAGTACTTC. Protein sequence: CASSPPGQGGETQYF.

V and J are TRBV7-2 and TRBJ2-1; D may be TRBD2 (5 bases). The CDR3 extends over 12 amino acids. Germline V gene lookup returns CDR1 SGHTA and CDR2 FQGNSA. Trimming pared 5 bases from V and 5 bases from J, leaving 7 bases between. CDR3 in DNA: TGTGCCAGCAGCGCGGGCCACAATGAGCAGTTCTTC. It codes for CASSAGHNEQFF.

The genes are TRBV5-1 and TRBJ2-1; D is possibly TRBD1 (6 bases). The length of the CDR3 is 12 residues. Germline V gene data show CDR1 as SGHRS and CDR2 as YFSETQ. Trimming left V 4 bases short and J 9 bases short, with 11 bases between. The CDR3 spells CASSITGFEQFF. In DNA, the CDR3 is TGCGCCAGCAGCATAACAGGGTTTGAGCAGTTCTTC.

The CDR3 DNA reads as TGTGCCAGCAGGTCCGGCGGCACAGATACGCAGTATTTT. Residues: CASRSGGTDTQYF. V gene TRBV7-2 combines with J gene TRBJ2-3; no clear D. Trimming removed 6 bases from V and 1 base from J, with 8 bases in between. Germline values: CDR1 SGHTA, CDR2 FQGNSA. There are 13 residues in the CDR3.

The rearrangement links TRBV2 to TRBJ1-2; D is unclear. V gave up 4 bases and J gave up 1 base, with 1 base separating them. The germline CDR1 and CDR2 sequences are SNHLY and FYNNEI. This CDR3 contains 11 residues. CDR3 coding DNA: TGTGCCAGCAGTGGTAACTATGGCTACACCTTC. Amino acid sequence: CASSGNYGYTF. The variable domain in full, completed from reference TRBV2 and TRBJ1-2, reads EPEVTQTPSHQVTQMGQEVILRCVPISNHLYFYWYRQILGQKVEFLVSFYNNEISEKSEIFDDQFSVERPDGSNFTLKIRSTKLEDSAMYFCASSGNYGYTFGSGTRLTVV.

The chain employs TRBV18 and TRBJ2-7; D unclear. Trimming pared 3 bases from V and 3 bases from J, leaving 15 bases between. Per the germline V gene, CDR1 is KGHSH and CDR2 is LQKENI. The CDR3 has 15 amino acids. The CDR3 bases are TGTGCCAGCTCACCCGTTAGCCGGACGGGCTACGAGCAGTACTTC. The encoded protein is CASSPVSRTGYEQYF.

The chain combines TRBV25-1 with TRBJ2-5; 7 bases align to TRBD1. Germline V gene lookup returns CDR1 MGHDK and CDR2 SYGVNS. Germline trimming cut 2 bases from V and 2 bases from J; bases unmatched to any gene: 5. The CDR3 has 15 amino acids. CDR3 sequence (DNA): TGTGCCAGCAGTGAAACGAGGGGGCAACAAGAGACCCAGTACTTC. Protein sequence: CASSETRGQQETQYF. Together with reference TRBV25-1 and TRBJ2-5, the CDR3 gives the full variable domain: EADIYQTPRYLVIGTGKKITLECSQTMGHDKMYWYQQDPGMELHLIHYSYGVNSTEKGDLSSESTVSRIRTEHFPLTLESARPSHTSQYLCASSETRGQQETQYFGPGTRLLVL.

The rearrangement links TRBV5-1 to TRBJ2-2; TRBD1 agrees at 7 bases. This CDR3 has 16 residues. The ends lost 3 bases at V and 4 bases at J; junction bases unmatched: 9. In germline, CDR1 is SGHRS, CDR2 YFSETQ. CDR3 DNA sequence: TGCGCCAGCAGCTCTGGGGACAGCCTGGCCACCGGGGAGCTGTTTTTT. It codes for CASSSGDSLATGELFF.

This chain connects TRBV12-3 or TRBV12-4 to TRBJ1-1, with no clear D. The CDR3 has 15 amino acids. V was clipped by 7 bases and J by 1 base, with 16 bases between them. In DNA form, the CDR3 reads TGTGCCAGCAACCCTCTCCCGGGGAAGAACACTGAAGCTTTCTTT. It specifies CASNPLPGKNTEAFF.

The chain combines TRBV24-1 with TRBJ2-1, with D possibly TRBD2 on 6 matching bases. V lost 3 bases to trimming and J lost 9 bases, with 8 bases between them. Germline V gene data show CDR1 as KGHDR and CDR2 as SFDVKD. The CDR3 spans 12 residues. CDR3 bases: TGTGCCACCAGTGATGACGGGAGTGAGCAGTTCTTC. As protein: CATSDDGSEQFF.

The V and J genes are TRBV27 and TRBJ1-2; D is unresolved. V was trimmed by 2 bases and J by 2 bases, leaving 6 bases between them. Germline CDR1 reads MNHEY; CDR2 reads SMNVEV (reference sequence). The CDR3 covers 13 residues. The CDR3 is CASSLAQNYGYTF. For the CDR3, the DNA is TGTGCCAGCAGTTTAGCACAGAACTATGGCTACACCTTC.

The J gene is TRBJ2-5, the V gene TRBV18, with unresolved D. CDR3 length equals 15 residues. V lost 4 bases, J lost 2 bases, and 14 bases lay in between. In germline, CDR1 is KGHSH, CDR2 LQKENI. The CDR3 protein is CASSQNLAEQETQYF. CDR3 bases: TGTGCCAGCTCACAGAACCTGGCGGAACAAGAGACCCAGTACTTC.

The chain is built from TRBV12-3 or TRBV12-4 and TRBJ2-3; no clear D. The CDR3 loop spans 16 amino acids. Trimming cost V 1 base and J 2 bases, with 13 bases left between them. The chain's CDR3 is CASSLDLWENTDTQYF. In DNA, the CDR3 is TGTGCCAGCAGTTTAGATCTTTGGGAAAACACAGATACGCAGTATTTT.

This rearrangement joins TRBV6-2 or TRBV6-3 to TRBJ2-2, with unresolved D. This CDR3 contains 16 residues. The germline V and J ends were trimmed by 0 bases and 4 bases, with 12 bases remaining between them. Germline V lookup: CDR1 MNHEY, CDR2 SVGEGT. The chain's CDR3 is CASSYSSVLRTGELFF. The CDR3 nucleotides are TGTGCCAGCAGTTACTCAAGTGTACTCCGCACCGGGGAGCTGTTTTTT.

The V and J genes are TRBV20-1 and TRBJ2-1; 10 bases map to TRBD2. In germline, CDR1 is DFQATT, CDR2 SNEGSKA (reference sequence). The CDR3 is 15 amino acids. After removal of 7 bases from V and 4 bases from J, the junction contained 10 bases not matched to a gene. The chain's CDR3 is CSVNPTSGTYNEQFF. DNA of the CDR3: TGCAGTGTCAACCCTACTAGCGGGACTTACAATGAGCAGTTCTTC.